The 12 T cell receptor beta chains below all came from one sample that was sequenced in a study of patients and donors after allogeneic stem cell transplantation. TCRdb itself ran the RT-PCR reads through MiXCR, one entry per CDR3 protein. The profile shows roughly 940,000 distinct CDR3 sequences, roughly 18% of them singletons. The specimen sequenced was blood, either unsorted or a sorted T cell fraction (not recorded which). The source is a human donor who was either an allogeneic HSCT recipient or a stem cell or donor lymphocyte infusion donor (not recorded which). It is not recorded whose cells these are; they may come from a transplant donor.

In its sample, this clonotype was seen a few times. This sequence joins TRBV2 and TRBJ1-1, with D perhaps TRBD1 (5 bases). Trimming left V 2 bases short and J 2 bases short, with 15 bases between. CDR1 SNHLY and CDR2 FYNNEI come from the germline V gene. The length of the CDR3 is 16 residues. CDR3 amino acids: CASSELQGGLNTEAFF. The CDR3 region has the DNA TGTGCCAGCAGTGAACTCCAGGGCGGTTTAAACACTGAAGCTTTCTTT.

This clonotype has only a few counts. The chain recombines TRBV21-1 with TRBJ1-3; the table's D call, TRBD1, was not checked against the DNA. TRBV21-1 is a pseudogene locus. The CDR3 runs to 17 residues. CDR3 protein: CASSKGLGGNSGNTIYF. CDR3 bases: TGTGCCAGCAGCAAAGGTCTGGGCGGTAACTCTGGAAACACCATATATTTT.

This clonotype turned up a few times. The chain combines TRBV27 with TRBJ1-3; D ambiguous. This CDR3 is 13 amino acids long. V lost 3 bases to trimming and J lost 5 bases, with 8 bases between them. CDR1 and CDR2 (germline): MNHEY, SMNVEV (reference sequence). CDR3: CASSFRDRNTIYF. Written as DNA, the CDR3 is TGTGCCAGCAGTTTCCGGGATCGAAACACCATATATTTT.

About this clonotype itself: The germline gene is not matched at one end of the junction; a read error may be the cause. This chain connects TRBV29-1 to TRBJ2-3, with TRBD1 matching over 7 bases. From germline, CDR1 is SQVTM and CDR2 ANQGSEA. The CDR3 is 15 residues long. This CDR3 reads CSAEKTGLGTDTQYF. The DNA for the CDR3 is TGCAGCGCTGAAAAGACAGGGCTGGGCACAGATACGCAGTATTTT.

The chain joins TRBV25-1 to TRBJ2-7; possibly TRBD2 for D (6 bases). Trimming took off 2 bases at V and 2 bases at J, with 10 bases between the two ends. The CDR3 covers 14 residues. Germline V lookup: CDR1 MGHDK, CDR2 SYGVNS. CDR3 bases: TGTGCCAGCAGTGAAGGGGGGATCCCCTACGAGCAGTACTTC. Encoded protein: CASSEGGIPYEQYF.

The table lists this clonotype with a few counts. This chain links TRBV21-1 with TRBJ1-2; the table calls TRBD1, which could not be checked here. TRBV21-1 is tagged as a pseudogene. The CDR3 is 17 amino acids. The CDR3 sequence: CASSTEGGRGADYGYTF. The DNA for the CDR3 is TGTGCCAGCAGCACCGAAGGGGGTCGGGGGGCGGACTATGGCTACACCTTC.

The CDR3, as DNA: TGTGCCAGCAGTTATTTAGGGGACCTGGGGAATGAGCAGTTCTTC. This sequence encodes CASSYLGDLGNEQFF. This chain joins TRBV6-5 and TRBJ2-1; TRBD1 or TRBD2 may be the D gene (5 bases each). Trimming removed 3 bases at V and 7 bases at J, with 16 bases between. The V gene's germline CDR1 is MNHEY and CDR2 SVGAGI. The CDR3 extends over 15 amino acids.

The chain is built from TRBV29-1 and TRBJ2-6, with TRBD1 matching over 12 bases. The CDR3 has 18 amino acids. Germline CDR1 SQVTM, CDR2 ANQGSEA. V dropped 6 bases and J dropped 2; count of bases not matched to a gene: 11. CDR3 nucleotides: TGCAGCGTCCTACACCGGGACAGGGGGCTTGCTGGGGCCAACGTCCTGACTTTC. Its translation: CSVLHRDRGLAGANVLTF.

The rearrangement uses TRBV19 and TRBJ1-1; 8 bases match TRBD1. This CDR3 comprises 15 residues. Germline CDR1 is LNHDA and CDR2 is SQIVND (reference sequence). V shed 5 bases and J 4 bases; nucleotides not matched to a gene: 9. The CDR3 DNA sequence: TGTGCCAGTAGTCTCCAGGACAGGGTGAGCACTGAAGCTTTCTTT. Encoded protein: CASSLQDRVSTEAFF. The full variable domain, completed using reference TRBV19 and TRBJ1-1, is DGGITQSPKYLFRKEGQNVTLSCEQNLNHDAMYWYRQDPGQGLRLIYYSQIVNDFQKGDIAEGYSVSREKKESFPLTVTSAQKNPTAFYLCASSLQDRVSTEAFFGQGTRLTVV.

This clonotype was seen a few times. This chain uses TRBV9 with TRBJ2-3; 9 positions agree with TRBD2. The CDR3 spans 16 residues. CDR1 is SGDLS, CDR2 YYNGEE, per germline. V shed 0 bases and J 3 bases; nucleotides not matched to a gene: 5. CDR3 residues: CASSVAVGLATDTQYF. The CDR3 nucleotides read TGTGCCAGCAGCGTAGCGGTCGGACTAGCGACAGATACGCAGTATTTT.

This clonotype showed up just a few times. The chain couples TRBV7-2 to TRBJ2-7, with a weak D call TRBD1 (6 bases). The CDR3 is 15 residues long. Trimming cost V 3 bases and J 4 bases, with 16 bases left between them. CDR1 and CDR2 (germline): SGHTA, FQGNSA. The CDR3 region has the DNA TGTGCCAGCAGCTTCGTTAGGGGGAAGGGATACGAGCAGTACTTC. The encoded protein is CASSFVRGKGYEQYF.

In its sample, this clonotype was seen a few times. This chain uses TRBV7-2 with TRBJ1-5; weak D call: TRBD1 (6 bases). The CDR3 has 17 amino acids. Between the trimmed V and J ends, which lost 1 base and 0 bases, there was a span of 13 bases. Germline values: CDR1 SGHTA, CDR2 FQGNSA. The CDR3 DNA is TGTGCCAGCAGCTTAGTACGGACAGCTTATAGCAATCAGCCCCAGCATTTT. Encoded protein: CASSLVRTAYSNQPQHF. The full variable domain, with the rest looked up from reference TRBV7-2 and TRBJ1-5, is GAGVSQSPSNKVTEKGKDVELRCDPISGHTALYWYRQSLGQGLEFLIYFQGNSAPDKSGLPSDRFSAERTGGSVSTLTIQRTQQEDSAVYLCASSLVRTAYSNQPQHFGDGTRLSIL.